Detailed here is one T cell receptor (beta chain). This sample was taken from a study of T cell changes during pregnancy in multiple sclerosis. Assay: immunoSEQ multiplex PCR; the TCRdb copy retains only in-frame clones and omits some. The sample lists tens of thousands of clones; approximately 94% were seen once. The CDR3 runs 17 residues. V lost 1 base to trimming and J lost 0 bases; unmatched junction nucleotides: 5. Germline V gene lookup returns CDR1 SGHTA and CDR2 FQGNSA. The source was peripheral blood, collected in the third trimester of pregnancy. The TCR sequence derives from a female donor with multiple sclerosis, enrolled in a pregnancy study. The gene calls are TRBV7-2 and TRBJ2-1; 8 positions match TRBD2. The CDR3 bases are TGTGCCAGCAGCTTAGTCCCGGGGGGGAGCTCCTACAATGAGCAGTTCTTC. This sequence encodes CASSLVPGGSSYNEQFF.